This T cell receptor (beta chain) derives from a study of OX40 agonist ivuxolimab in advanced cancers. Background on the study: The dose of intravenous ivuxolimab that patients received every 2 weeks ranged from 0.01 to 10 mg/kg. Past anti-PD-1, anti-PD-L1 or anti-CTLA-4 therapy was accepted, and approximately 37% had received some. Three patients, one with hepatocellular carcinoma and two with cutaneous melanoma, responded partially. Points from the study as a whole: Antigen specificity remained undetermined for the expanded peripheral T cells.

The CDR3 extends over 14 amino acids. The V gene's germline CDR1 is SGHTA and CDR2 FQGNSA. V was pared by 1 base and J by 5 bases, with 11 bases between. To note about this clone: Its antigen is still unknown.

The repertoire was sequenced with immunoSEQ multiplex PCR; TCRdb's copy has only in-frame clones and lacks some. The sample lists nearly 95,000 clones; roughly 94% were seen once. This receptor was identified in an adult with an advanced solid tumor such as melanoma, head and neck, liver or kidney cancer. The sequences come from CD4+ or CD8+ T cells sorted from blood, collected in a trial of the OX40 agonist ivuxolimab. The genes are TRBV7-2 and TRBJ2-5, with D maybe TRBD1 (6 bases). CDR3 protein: CASSLVTGIETQYF. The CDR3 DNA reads TGTGCCAGCAGCTTAGTAACAGGGATCGAGACCCAGTACTTC.